The next 21 T cell receptor beta chains were all read from a single sample in a study of T cells in Graves' hyperthyroidism and ophthalmopathy. RNA transcripts yielded amplified TCR beta CDR3 regions. First-round RT-PCR with HTBI primers amplified the TCR CDR3 region. TCRdb re-analysed the multiplex PCR reads in MiXCR, keeping a single row per CDR3 protein. The sample lists 500,000 to 650,000 distinct CDR3 sequences; less than 20% were seen once. Specimen: blood. These receptors all come from a man aged 35-49 years with Graves' ophthalmopathy.

The rearrangement links TRBV7-2 to TRBJ2-1, with 7 bases aligning to TRBD2. The V gene's germline CDR1 is SGHTA and CDR2 FQGNSA. CDR3 size: 16 residues. Trimming took 5 bases from V and 2 from J; bases not matched to a gene: 9. The CDR3 sequence: CASSPPPAGAYNEQFF. CDR3 sequence (DNA): TGTGCCAGCAGCCCACCCCCGGCGGGGGCCTACAATGAGCAGTTCTTC.

The genes are TRBV24-1 and TRBJ2-6; D might be TRBD1 (6 bases). The CDR3 totals 17 residues. Germline V gene lookup returns CDR1 KGHDR and CDR2 SFDVKD. With 4 bases removed from V and 0 bases from J, the gap between germline ends came to 12 bases. The DNA of the CDR3 is TGTGCCACCAGTGACCCGGACAGTTCCTCTGGGGCCAACGTCCTGACTTTC. Translated: CATSDPDSSSGANVLTF.

The rearrangement links TRBV3-1 to TRBJ2-7; 8 nucleotides match TRBD2. V shed 0 bases and J 7 bases; nucleotides not matched to a gene: 14. The germline gives CDR1 LGHDT, CDR2 YNNKEL (reference sequence). The CDR3 is 17 amino acids. CDR3 DNA sequence: TGTGCCAGCAGCCAAGAGGGTCTAGCGGGCACCCCGGGGGAGCAGTACTTC. Amino acids: CASSQEGLAGTPGEQYF.

This clonotype appeared many times. The V gene is TRBV30, the J gene TRBJ1-5, with a tentative D call TRBD1 (5 bases). The germline CDR1 and CDR2 sequences are GTSNPN and SVGIG (reference sequence). The V end lost 0 bases, the J end lost 1 base, and 13 bases lay between the germline ends. This CDR3 region has 16 residues. The CDR3 DNA reads as TGTGCCTGGAGTGTACATGGGGGAATGAGCAATCAGCCCCAGCATTTT. Translated, it gives CAWSVHGGMSNQPQHF.

This clonotype was detected a few times. The V gene is TRBV13, the J gene TRBJ2-1; 7 bases match TRBD2. Per germline, CDR1 PRHDT and CDR2 FYEKMQ (reference sequence). V lost 5 bases, J lost 4 bases, and 11 bases stayed unmatched. The CDR3 runs to 16 residues. CDR3 sequence (DNA): TGTGCCAGCAGCCCCCATGGGGGGGGGGAGTACAATGAGCAGTTCTTC. It yields the protein CASSPHGGGEYNEQFF.

V usage is TRBV11-1 and J usage is TRBJ2-3; 7 bases are shared with TRBD1. Germline lookup yields CDR1 SGHAT and CDR2 FQDESV (reference sequence). Trimming took 3 bases from V and 2 from J; bases not matched to a gene: 8. The CDR3 is 16 amino acids. This chain's CDR3 is CASSLVRGQFTDTQYF. DNA of the CDR3: TGTGCCAGCAGCTTGGTGAGGGGACAGTTCACAGATACGCAGTATTTT.

This clonotype was seen ten or more times. The gene calls are TRBV7-3 and TRBJ1-6; D unclear. The V gene lost 2 bases and the J gene lost 4 bases, with 6 bases spanning the gap. CDR1 and CDR2 from the germline V gene are SGHTA and FQGTGA. The CDR3 loop spans 14 amino acids. The CDR3 loop reads CASSLSGYNSPLHF. CDR3 DNA: TGTGCCAGCAGCTTATCCGGGTATAATTCACCCCTCCACTTT. The whole variable domain, filled in from reference TRBV7-3 and TRBJ1-6, reads GAGVSQTPSNKVTEKGKYVELRCDPISGHTALYWYRQSLGQGPEFLIYFQGTGAADDSGLPNDRFFAVRPEGSVSTLKIQRTERGDSAVYLCASSLSGYNSPLHFGNGTRLTVT.

Many counts were recorded for this clonotype. The V gene is TRBV2, the J gene TRBJ2-7; the match to TRBD2 covers 8 bases. The V gene end was trimmed by 0 bases and the J gene end by 3 bases; junction bases not matched to a gene: 7. This CDR3 spans 16 amino acids. Per the germline V gene, CDR1 is SNHLY and CDR2 is FYNNEI. CDR3 bases: TGTGCCAGCAGTGAAGCCCAAAGGACTAGCTTCTACGAGCAGTACTTC. Protein sequence: CASSEAQRTSFYEQYF.

This chain joins TRBV30 and TRBJ2-7; 9 bases map to TRBD1. After removal of 4 bases from V and 4 bases from J, the junction contained 8 bases not matched to a gene. Germline V gene data show CDR1 as GTSNPN and CDR2 as SVGIG (reference sequence). CDR3 length equals 14 residues. CDR3: CAWTRTGDSYEQYF. CDR3 in DNA: TGTGCCTGGACCCGGACAGGGGATTCTTACGAGCAGTACTTC.

As to this clonotype: A read error is possible here, since a much larger clone lies one base away. The chain combines TRBV27 with TRBJ2-5; D is possibly TRBD1 (6 bases). Germline CDR1 reads MNHEY; CDR2 reads SMNVEV (reference sequence). CDR3 length: 15 residues. In nucleotides, the CDR3 is TGTACCAGCAGTTTTCGAGGTGGGGGCGGGGAGACCCAGTACTTC. The encoded protein is CTSSFRGGGGETQYF.

This clonotype was observed a handful of times. V is TRBV6-1 and J is TRBJ2-4, with D hard to call. In germline, CDR1 is MNHNS, CDR2 SASEGT. The CDR3 runs to 16 residues. V shed 8 bases and J shed 1 base, with 18 bases lying between them. The CDR3 spells CASDNRALGAKNIQYF. In DNA form, the CDR3 reads TGTGCCAGCGACAATAGAGCGTTGGGGGCCAAAAACATTCAGTACTTC.

This clonotype was seen at least ten times. The chain recombines TRBV28 with TRBJ2-7; D is ambiguous. The CDR3 covers 14 residues. V was trimmed by 4 bases and J by 0 bases, leaving 10 bases between them. Germline V gene sequence: CDR1 MDHEN, CDR2 SYDVKM. This chain's CDR3 is CASSSLGPSYEQYF. CDR3 DNA: TGTGCCAGCAGTTCTCTCGGGCCCTCCTACGAGCAGTACTTC.

This clonotype was observed at least ten times. This rearrangement joins TRBV28 to TRBJ1-2, with 8 bases fitting TRBD1. This CDR3 contains 14 residues. Germline V gene data show CDR1 as MDHEN and CDR2 as SYDVKM. The J segment lost 3 bases and the V segment lost 8 bases, leaving 8 bases of the junction unmatched. CDR3 amino acids: CASCAGGWDYGYTF. In nucleotides, the CDR3 is TGTGCCAGCTGTGCAGGGGGCTGGGACTATGGCTACACCTTC.

This clonotype was recorded many times. The V and J genes are TRBV3-1 and TRBJ2-2; TRBD1 or TRBD2 may be the D gene (5 bases each). This CDR3 is 13 amino acids long. CDR1 LGHDT and CDR2 YNNKEL come from the germline V gene (reference sequence). V was shortened by 2 bases and J by 6 bases, with 7 bases between the two germline ends. CDR3 region: CASSQRDPGELFF. The CDR3 region has the DNA TGTGCCAGCAGCCAACGGGACCCCGGGGAGCTGTTTTTT.

The chain carries TRBV6-2 or TRBV6-3 and TRBJ2-2; D remains unclear. CDR1 and CDR2 from the germline V gene are MNHEY and SVGEGT. Trimming pared 8 bases from V and 7 bases from J, leaving 11 bases between. The CDR3 spans 12 residues. The CDR3 spells CASGWWSGELFF. For the CDR3, the DNA is TGTGCCAGCGGGTGGTGGAGCGGGGAGCTGTTTTTT.

The chain links TRBV20-1 to TRBJ1-5; 8 positions agree with TRBD1. The germline V gene has CDR1 DFQATT and CDR2 SNEGSKA (reference sequence). The CDR3 runs to 15 residues. Trimming removed 0 bases from V and 7 bases from J; junction bases left unmatched: 8. The CDR3 sequence: CSARELQGGRQPQHF. CDR3 nucleotides: TGCAGTGCTAGAGAGCTACAGGGGGGCCGACAGCCCCAGCATTTT.

This CDR3 reads CAWSASVYNEQFF. The CDR3 DNA follows: TGTGCCTGGAGTGCCTCCGTCTACAATGAGCAGTTCTTC. The V call is TRBV30, the J call TRBJ2-1; D call uncertain. Trimming shortened V by 1 base and J by 3 bases, and 7 bases separated the two germline ends. The CDR3 sequence is 13 residues long. Germline CDR1 reads GTSNPN; CDR2 reads SVGIG (reference sequence).

This chain joins TRBV7-9 and TRBJ2-7, with 9 bases fitting TRBD2. Germline V lookup: CDR1 SEHNR, CDR2 FQNEAQ (reference sequence). V dropped 5 bases and J dropped 0; count of bases not matched to a gene: 8. The CDR3 runs to 16 residues. Here the CDR3 DNA reads TGTGCCAGCAGCCGCCTCGGGCGGGGGGGCTCCTACGAGCAGTACTTC. As protein: CASSRLGRGGSYEQYF. The full variable domain, completed using reference TRBV7-9 and TRBJ2-7, is DTGVSQNPRHKITKRGQNVTFRCDPISEHNRLYWYRQTLGQGPEFLTYFQNEAQLEKSRLLSDRFSAERPKGSFSTLEIQRTEQGDSAMYLCASSRLGRGGSYEQYFGPGTRLTVT.

The gene calls are TRBV11-2 and TRBJ1-1, with 7 bases that match TRBD1. The CDR3 has 16 residues. CDR1 SGHAT and CDR2 FQNNGV come from the germline V gene. Germline trimming cut 5 bases from V and 3 bases from J; bases unmatched to any gene: 12. The CDR3 nucleotides are TGTGCCAGCAGCCGCCAACCTGGACAGGCGGACACTGAAGCTTTCTTT. This gives the protein CASSRQPGQADTEAFF.

This clonotype was counted only a few times. This chain joins TRBV18 and TRBJ1-6, with 7 bases matching TRBD1. Unmatched junction bases numbered 6, after V lost 3 bases and J lost 7 bases. The CDR3 sequence is 15 residues long. Germline V lookup: CDR1 KGHSH, CDR2 LQKENI. The CDR3 protein is CASSPQGGSNSPLHF. The CDR3 DNA reads TGTGCCAGCTCACCGCAGGGGGGATCGAATTCACCCCTCCACTTT.

This clonotype was picked up a small number of times. V usage is TRBV5-5 and J usage is TRBJ2-5; 7 nucleotides match TRBD1. The germline V gene has CDR1 SGHKS and CDR2 YYEKEE (reference sequence). With 2 bases clipped from V and 4 bases from J, the junction kept 8 bases outside the gene matches. There are 15 residues in the CDR3. The CDR3 reads CASSLHLQGSETQYF. The CDR3 nucleotides read TGTGCCAGCAGCTTACACTTACAGGGGTCAGAGACCCAGTACTTC.